The 10 T cell receptor beta chains reported below all come from one sample, sequenced in a study of T-cell reconstitution after alpha-beta-depleted transplantation in children. The library targeted TCRbeta and was prepared with unique molecular identifiers. Each CDR3 protein gets one entry after TCRdb re-called the PCR reads with MiXCR. Of around 580,000 distinct CDR3 sequences listed, around 27% are singletons. This material consisted of PBMCs, taken before TCRalphabeta/CD19-depleted stem cell transplant. These receptors originate from a boy in the first two years of life with Wiskott-Aldrich syndrome, due to receive a stem cell transplant.

This clonotype was observed a handful of times. V usage is TRBV29-1 and J usage is TRBJ2-1, with a tentative D call TRBD2 (5 bases). V was shortened by 4 bases and J by 3 bases, with 10 bases between the two germline ends. CDR3 size: 13 residues. CDR1 SQVTM and CDR2 ANQGSEA come from the germline V gene. The CDR3 region is CSVGRTDYNEQFF. CDR3 DNA: TGCAGCGTTGGTCGGACTGACTACAATGAGCAGTTCTTC.

As concerns this clonotype: At one of its ends the junction is not consistent with the germline gene, which may arise from a read error. The rearrangement uses TRBV7-2 and TRBJ1-2; D is uncertain. This CDR3 contains 11 residues. Germline values: CDR1 SGHTA, CDR2 FQGNSA. As DNA, the CDR3 is TGTGCCAGCAGCAATAGCAAGCAGAATTGCTTC. Its protein is CASSNSKQNCF. Together with reference TRBV7-2 and TRBJ1-2, the CDR3 gives the full variable domain: GAGVSQSPSNKVTEKGKDVELRCDPISGHTALYWYRQSLGQGLEFLIYFQGNSAPDKSGLPSDRFSAERTGGSVSTLTIQRTQQEDSAVYLCASSNSKQNCFGSGTRLTVV.

CDR3 nucleotides: TGTGCCTCCGTGGGCTCGGTTGGCTACACCTTC. It codes for CASVGSVGYTF. This chain joins TRBV30 and TRBJ1-2; D is unclear. Trimming stripped 7 bases from V and 7 bases from J, with 13 bases between. The CDR3 loop spans 11 amino acids. The germline CDR1 and CDR2 sequences are GTSNPN and SVGIG (reference sequence).

The genes are TRBV28 and TRBJ2-3; no reliable D call. CDR1 and CDR2 (germline): MDHEN, SYDVKM. This CDR3 is built from 12 residues. Trimming left V 6 bases short and J 4 bases short, with 8 bases between. In DNA form, the CDR3 reads TGTGCCAGCAGCCCCACGCCAGATACGCAGTATTTT. Amino acids: CASSPTPDTQYF. Using reference TRBV28 and TRBJ2-3 for the parts outside the CDR3, the full variable domain is DVKVTQSSRYLVKRTGEKVFLECVQDMDHENMFWYRQDPGLGLRLIYFSYDVKMKEKGDIPEGYSVSREKKERFSLILESASTNQTSMYLCASSPTPDTQYFGPGTRLTVL.

The J gene is TRBJ2-1, the V gene TRBV20-1; D is possibly TRBD2 (5 bases). The V end lost 1 base, the J end lost 6 bases, and 10 bases lay between the germline ends. Germline CDR1 reads DFQATT; CDR2 reads SNEGSKA (reference sequence). The CDR3 totals 13 residues. CDR3 sequence: CSARVGARNEQFF. The CDR3 region has the DNA TGCAGTGCTAGAGTGGGAGCCCGCAATGAGCAGTTCTTC.

V usage is TRBV29-1 and J usage is TRBJ1-1; weak D call: TRBD1 (5 bases). The CDR3 runs 14 residues. Germline V gives CDR1 SQVTM, CDR2 ANQGSEA. V was clipped by 0 bases and J by 6 bases, with 14 bases between them. CDR3: CSVEDVVIGAEAFF. CDR3 DNA: TGCAGCGTTGAAGACGTGGTGATAGGGGCTGAAGCTTTCTTT.

The rearrangement joins TRBV10-3 to TRBJ1-5; a possible D gene is TRBD1 (5 bases). V was trimmed by 9 bases and J by 4 bases, leaving 13 bases between them. CDR1 and CDR2 (germline): ENHRY, SYGVKD. The CDR3 runs 13 residues. The DNA of the CDR3 is TGTGCCATTACTGGGGACCTAAATCAGCCCCAGCATTTT. Protein product: CAITGDLNQPQHF.

This clonotype has more than one count but fewer than ten. The chain is built from TRBV27 and TRBJ1-1; a possible D gene is TRBD1 (5 bases). This CDR3 contains 13 residues. V was clipped by 6 bases and J by 8 bases, with 16 bases between them. Germline CDR1 reads MNHEY; CDR2 reads SMNVEV (reference sequence). CDR3 amino acids: CASSGIFWTEAFF. CDR3 nucleotides: TGTGCCAGCAGCGGGATCTTTTGGACAGAAGCTTTCTTT.

The rearrangement links TRBV14 to TRBJ2-1; either TRBD1 or TRBD2 may fit D (5 bases each). The CDR3 consists of 14 residues. Germline V gene lookup returns CDR1 SGHDN and CDR2 FVKESK. The ends were cut back, 0 bases at V and 5 bases at J, with 8 bases in the middle. CDR3 loop: CASSQDLGDNEQFF. CDR3 coding DNA: TGTGCCAGCAGCCAAGATTTGGGGGACAATGAGCAGTTCTTC.

V gene TRBV7-6 combines with J gene TRBJ2-5, with 9 bases matching TRBD2. Germline values: CDR1 SGHVS, CDR2 FNYEAQ. The CDR3 is 18 residues long. Unmatched junction bases numbered 12, after V lost 2 bases and J lost 2 bases. CDR3 DNA sequence: TGTGCCAGCAGCTTAAGCAGGGGGTCTAGCGGGATACAAGAGACCCAGTACTTC. Translating gives CASSLSRGSSGIQETQYF.